Shown below are 3 T cell receptor beta chains from a single sample sequenced in a study of radiation and T cells in renal cell carcinoma. TCRdb's copy holds only in-frame clones and misses some; the assay was immunoSEQ multiplex PCR. The sample lists around 17,000 clones, approximately 56% seen once, with 9.5% to 10% in the top ten. The treatment here: treatment-naive control, cytoreductive nephrectomy. Sequencing was performed on tumor tissue, taken from a patient whose treatment was nephrectomy without radiotherapy. These receptors were obtained from a man between 35 and 55 years old with renal cell carcinoma.

The chain is built from TRBV6-6 and TRBJ1-1, with D uncertain. The germline V and J ends were trimmed by 8 bases and 0 bases, with 7 bases remaining between them. The CDR3 is 12 amino acids. The germline V gene has CDR1 MNHNY and CDR2 SVGAGI (reference sequence). CDR3 sequence: CASGRMNTEAFF. The CDR3 DNA reads as TGTGCCAGCGGCCGGATGAACACTGAAGCTTTCTTT.

This clone was observed a single time. V usage is TRBV18 and J usage is TRBJ2-3, with TRBD1 matching 8 bases. This CDR3 is 18 amino acids long. Germline-derived CDR1 and CDR2 are KGHSH and LQKENI. The V and J ends lost 0 bases and 7 bases, in that order; junction bases with no gene match: 15. The CDR3 loop reads CASSPPGSNRGTRNTQYF. DNA of the CDR3: TGTGCCAGCTCACCACCCGGGTCAAACAGGGGGACTCGTAATACGCAGTATTTT.

The chain recombines TRBV29-1 with TRBJ2-4; D gene unclear. Germline assignment: CDR1 SQVTM and CDR2 ANQGSEA. Trimming shortened V by 5 bases and J by 6 bases, and 14 bases separated the two germline ends. CDR3 length equals 13 residues. In nucleotides, the CDR3 is TGCAGCGTTCAGCCCCGGAACTTAAACATTCAGTACTTC. As protein: CSVQPRNLNIQYF.